Below, one T cell receptor beta chain is given with its context. Its antigen remains undetermined. Per-base qualities were not stored, and no clone one base away is much larger. The junction shows trimming of 8 bases on V and 9 bases on J, plus 17 bases between the germline ends. The CDR3 measures 13 amino acids from cysteine to phenylalanine. Only the CDR3 portion is preserved as DNA: 39 bases, with reading frame beginning at the first base. The data derive from a study of T cell repertoires in cytomegalovirus infection (dated by TCRdb to the late 2010s). A note on the overall study: Because public TCR beta signatures pointed to carriage of CMV infection together with the matching HLA type, the HLA type of each donor mattered for the analysis.

Findings and caveats that apply to the study as a whole: Carriers of CMV infection plus the relevant HLA type were discriminated by the cumulative frequency of public TCR beta family members in the study cohort and in an independent approximately 400-donor cohort. The ex vivo response was dominated by HLA-C-restricted CMV-specific TCR beta clonotypes, which also provided the single most frequent clonotype in two of eight donors.

For sequencing, an Illumina HiSeq 1500 was employed. TCRdb cleaned the public reads at Q25 with fastp, built clones with MiXCR and kept in-frame beta chains. Entries that share a CDR3 protein sequence are merged under the most common genes and DNA. The sample table holds about 490,000 distinct CDR3 sequences, of which 16% were seen once. The top ten hold roughly a quarter of the sample. The rearranged segments are TRBV12-3 or TRBV12-4 and TRBJ2-1; D gene: possibly TRBD2, on 5 matching bases. The source material was CD8+ T cells from PBMCs. This TCR was recovered from a human donor in good health (CMV status not recorded). Some clones in this sample may be carry-over from other donors' samples. The CDR3 region has the sequence CASRTSTLGEQFF. The DNA reads as follows: TGTGCCAGCCGGACTTCTACGCTCGGTGAGCAGTTCTTC.